This TCR beta chain was identified in a study of CD8+CD57+ T cells in acquired aplastic anemia. Points on this clonotype: Its matching antigen is unknown.

The study's findings and limits: The study identified around 28 CD8+ CDR3 sequences shared by patients and controls. No significant patient-versus-control difference appeared in CD8+ Simpson's diversity.

The CDR3 loop spans 12 amino acids. Germline values: CDR1 LGHDT, CDR2 YNNKEL (reference sequence). The V and J ends lost 5 bases and 7 bases respectively, with 9 bases between them. The template used for profiling TCR beta VDJ and CDR3 was genomic DNA. TCRdb reprocessed the reads via MiXCR and lists one record per CDR3 protein. In the table there are hundreds of thousands of distinct CDR3 sequences, roughly half of which are singletons. The chain employs TRBV3-1 and TRBJ1-5; D is ambiguous. This TCR was sampled from a human donor with severe aplastic anemia or a healthy control (not recorded which). Material: sorted CD4+, CD8+, or CD8+CD57+ T cells (not recorded which) from PBMCs. This CDR3 reads CASSTLGQPQHF. CDR3 DNA sequence: TGTGCCAGCAGCACGCTGGGACAGCCCCAGCATTTT.